Shown below are 28 T cell receptor beta chains from a single sample sequenced in a study of shared clonotypes between healthy human individuals. Measured with immunoSEQ multiplex PCR; TCRdb has only the in-frame clones, and not every one. The sample consists of over 400,000 clones, around 85% of them appearing once. Material for sequencing was PBMCs. The source is a woman aged 40 to 50 in good health. Some clones in this sample may be carry-over from other donors' samples.

This chain uses TRBV5-1 with TRBJ1-1; possibly TRBD1 for D (5 bases). Germline CDR1 and CDR2: SGHRS and YFSETQ. The CDR3 is 14 amino acids. Deletions cut 4 bases from V and 5 bases from J, with 15 bases between. CDR3 DNA sequence: TGCGCCAGCAGCCAGGACGCAGGGCGTACTGAAGCTTTCTTT. Residues: CASSQDAGRTEAFF.

Notes on this clone: A read error likely explains this, since a far larger clone differs by one base. Other DNA sequences in the same sample also yield this CDR3. J is TRBJ2-2 and V is TRBV30, with no clear D. Trimming shortened V by 0 bases and J by 1 base, and 6 bases separated the two germline ends. Germline V gene sequence: CDR1 GTSNPN, CDR2 SVGIG (reference sequence). The CDR3 contains 14 residues. The CDR3 sequence is CAWSVRWNTGELFF. In DNA, the CDR3 is TGTGCCTGGAGTGTGAGGTGGAACACCGGGGAGCTGTTTTTT.

Remarks on this clone: At the DNA level, this CDR3 is encoded by other sequences in the same sample as well. J is TRBJ2-7 and V is TRBV28; D is tentatively TRBD1 or TRBD2 (5 bases each). CDR3 length: 13 amino acids. V lost 2 bases and J 4 bases, leaving 9 bases between the germline ends. Per the germline V gene, CDR1 is MDHEN and CDR2 is SYDVKM. In nucleotides, the CDR3 is TGTGCCAGCAGTTTAACCGGGGCATACGAGCAGTACTTC. This gives the protein CASSLTGAYEQYF.

The rearrangement uses TRBV10-3 and TRBJ1-1; D may be TRBD1 (6 bases). The germline CDR1 and CDR2 sequences are ENHRY and SYGVKD. The V and J ends lost 2 bases and 3 bases respectively, with 7 bases between them. This CDR3 is 13 amino acids long. CDR3 DNA sequence: TGTGCCATCAGTGAGAACAGGGACACTGAAGCTTTCTTT. Translation gives CAISENRDTEAFF.

The chain employs TRBV2 and TRBJ1-2; D is uncertain. Germline CDR1 reads SNHLY; CDR2 reads FYNNEI. This CDR3 is 11 amino acids long. V was trimmed by 8 bases and J by 6 bases, leaving 10 bases between them. CDR3 region: CASYGRDGYTF. The DNA for the CDR3 is TGTGCCAGCTACGGCCGGGATGGCTACACCTTC.

The V and J genes are TRBV7-3 and TRBJ1-1, with D perhaps TRBD1 (5 bases). V lost 5 bases and J 7 bases, leaving 20 bases between the germline ends. Germline-derived CDR1 and CDR2 are SGHTA and FQGTGA. The CDR3 runs to 15 residues. The CDR3 loop reads CASSTQPDRSIEAFF. CDR3 sequence (DNA): TGTGCCAGCAGCACCCAACCCGACAGATCAATTGAAGCTTTCTTT.

Only a few counts were recorded for this clone. The chain carries TRBV19 and TRBJ2-5; D gene uncertain. Germline CDR1 and CDR2: LNHDA and SQIVND (reference sequence). This CDR3 contains 14 residues. With 5 bases removed from V and 4 bases from J, the gap between germline ends came to 14 bases. The CDR3 region has the DNA TGTGCCAGTAGTGTCGTCGGAAGAAGAGAGACCCAGTACTTC. Translated, it gives CASSVVGRRETQYF.

The rearrangement uses TRBV28 and TRBJ1-1, with 9 bases aligning to TRBD1. Looked up from germline, CDR1 is MDHEN and CDR2 is SYDVKM. After removal of 6 bases from V and 4 bases from J, the junction contained 9 bases not matched to a gene. The CDR3 covers 15 residues. Here the CDR3 reads CASSRPGQGVTEAFF. The CDR3, as DNA: TGTGCCAGCAGCCGCCCGGGACAGGGCGTCACTGAAGCTTTCTTT. The full variable domain, with the rest looked up from reference TRBV28 and TRBJ1-1, is DVKVTQSSRYLVKRTGEKVFLECVQDMDHENMFWYRQDPGLGLRLIYFSYDVKMKEKGDIPEGYSVSREKKERFSLILESASTNQTSMYLCASSRPGQGVTEAFFGQGTRLTVV.

The sample holds one count of this clone. This likely reflects a read error, since a far larger clone is one base away. The chain couples TRBV14 to TRBJ2-1; 7 bases map to TRBD1. The CDR3 is 15 residues long. The germline gives CDR1 SGHDN, CDR2 FVKESK. DNA for the CDR3: TGTGCCATCAGCTTTCGGGACAGTACCTACAATGAGCAGTTCTTC. Protein product: CAISFRDSTYNEQFF.

Notes on this clone: This may come from a read error, since a much larger clone is one base off. The chain joins TRBV15 to TRBJ2-1; 11 nucleotides agree with TRBD2. Germline assignment: CDR1 LNHNV and CDR2 YYDKDF (reference sequence). The V and J ends lost 3 bases and 9 bases, in that order; junction bases with no gene match: 13. This CDR3 has 17 residues. The CDR3 sequence is CATSRAPSGRCSSEQFF. The CDR3 DNA is TGTGCCACCAGCAGGGCTCCTAGCGGGAGGTGCTCTAGTGAGCAGTTCTTC.

The chain links TRBV19 to TRBJ2-6, with a possible D match to TRBD1 (5 bases). Trimming left V 5 bases short and J 0 bases short, with 11 bases between. Germline CDR1 reads LNHDA; CDR2 reads SQIVND (reference sequence). This CDR3 has 16 amino acids. The CDR3: CASSDSHLSGANVLTF. CDR3 coding DNA: TGTGCCAGTAGTGACAGCCACCTCTCTGGGGCCAACGTCCTGACTTTC.

The J gene is TRBJ1-1, the V gene TRBV5-4, with 10 bases lining up with TRBD1. The ends lost 3 bases at V and 3 bases at J; junction bases unmatched: 5. The V gene's germline CDR1 is SGHNT and CDR2 YYREEE (reference sequence). The CDR3 has 15 residues. The CDR3 reads CASSSRQGADTEAFF. Written as DNA, the CDR3 is TGTGCCAGCAGCTCAAGACAGGGGGCTGACACTGAAGCTTTCTTT.

As regards this clone: A far larger clone is just one base off, so this is likely a read error. The rearrangement joins TRBV7-6 to TRBJ1-1; 8 positions agree with TRBD1. J was trimmed by 1 base and V by 5 bases; bases with no gene match: 9. The germline V gene encodes CDR1 SGHVS and CDR2 FNYEAQ. The CDR3 sequence is 16 residues long. CDR3 DNA sequence: TGTGCCAGCAGCCGATGGACAGGGATTACGAACACTGAAGCTTTCTTT. Translation gives CASSRWTGITNTEAFF.

This clone was seen once. The chain has TRBV18 and TRBJ2-7, with D perhaps matching TRBD1 or TRBD2 (5 bases each). Germline V CDR1 and CDR2: KGHSH, LQKENI. With 1 base removed from V and 2 bases from J, the gap between germline ends came to 12 bases. The CDR3 runs to 15 residues. The DNA of the CDR3 is TGTGCCAGCTCACCACGCCTCGGGGCCGCCTACGAGCAGTACTTC. Its translation is CASSPRLGAAYEQYF.

The chain joins TRBV11-2 to TRBJ1-1; tentatively, D is TRBD1 (5 bases). The CDR3 contains 15 residues. The ends were cut back, 5 bases at V and 2 bases at J, with 15 bases in the middle. Germline loops: CDR1 SGHAT, CDR2 FQNNGV. CDR3 nucleotides: TGTGCCAGCAGCCCCCACGCGCGGGACAACACTGAAGCTTTCTTT. It specifies CASSPHARDNTEAFF.

The chain links TRBV5-4 to TRBJ1-1; a possible D gene is TRBD1 (5 bases). Germline-derived CDR1 and CDR2 are SGHNT and YYREEE (reference sequence). This CDR3 spans 14 amino acids. Trimming took 0 bases from V and 3 from J, leaving 9 bases between them. The CDR3 bases are TGTGCCAGCAGCTTGGTGGGGACTGACACTGAAGCTTTCTTT. This translates into CASSLVGTDTEAFF. Drawing the rest from reference TRBV5-4 and TRBJ1-1, the complete variable domain is ETGVTQSPTHLIKTRGQQVTLRCSSQSGHNTVSWYQQALGQGPQFIFQYYREEENGRGNFPPRFSGLQFPNYSSELNVNALELDDSALYLCASSLVGTDTEAFFGQGTRLTVV.

With regard to this clone: Given a far larger clone just one base away, this is likely a sequencing read error. The conserved closing phenylalanine or tryptophan is absent in this CDR3, likely reflecting a read error. V is TRBV10-2 and J is TRBJ2-2; the D is unclear. This CDR3 contains 14 residues. The V gene lost 7 bases and the J gene lost 1 base, with 10 bases spanning the gap. Germline V lookup: CDR1 WSHSY, CDR2 SAAADI. The CDR3 is CASKLDVNTGELFS. For the CDR3, the DNA is TGCGCCAGCAAGCTAGACGTGAACACCGGGGAGCTGTTTTCT.

The chain combines TRBV9 with TRBJ1-4; TRBD1 aligns across 9 bases. The CDR3 covers 17 residues. V shed 0 bases, J shed 2 bases, and the junction held 5 bases outside the gene matches. Per germline, CDR1 SGDLS and CDR2 YYNGEE. CDR3 DNA: TGTGCCAGCAGCGTAGATCACAGGGGGCTGACTAATGAAAAACTGTTTTTT. Its protein is CASSVDHRGLTNEKLFF. The whole variable domain, remainder taken from reference TRBV9 and TRBJ1-4, is DSGVTQTPKHLITATGQRVTLRCSPRSGDLSVYWYQQSLDQGLQFLIQYYNGEERAKGNILERFSAQQFPDLHSELNLSSLELGDSALYFCASSVDHRGLTNEKLFFGSGTQLSVL.

V usage is TRBV6-4 and J usage is TRBJ1-1, with 7 bases lining up with TRBD1. V was clipped by 5 bases and J by 3 bases; unmatched bases: 3. The CDR3 extends over 13 amino acids. CDR1 is MRHNA, CDR2 SNTAGT, per germline. The CDR3 spells CASSLTGDTEAFF. CDR3 nucleotides: TGTGCCAGCAGTTTAACAGGGGACACTGAAGCTTTCTTT.

This clone was picked up many times. Other DNA sequences in this specimen translate into the identical CDR3. V is TRBV5-1 and J is TRBJ1-1, with D hard to call. The CDR3 contains 17 residues. The V end lost 0 bases, the J end lost 4 bases, and 19 bases lay between the germline ends. Germline V gives CDR1 SGHRS, CDR2 YFSETQ. The CDR3 DNA follows: TGCGCCAGCAGCTTGGTGGCGGGAACACACCGGGGCACTGAAGCTTTCTTT. Translation gives CASSLVAGTHRGTEAFF. Looking up the rest from reference TRBV5-1 and TRBJ1-1 gives the full variable domain: KAGVTQTPRYLIKTRGQQVTLSCSPISGHRSVSWYQQTPGQGLQFLFEYFSETQRNKGNFPGRFSGRQFSNSRSEMNVSTLELGDSALYLCASSLVAGTHRGTEAFFGQGTRLTVV.

This clone was counted a single time. J is TRBJ2-1 and V is TRBV6-5; D is perhaps TRBD1 or TRBD2 (5 bases each). The CDR3 spans 15 residues. Germline V gene lookup returns CDR1 MNHEY and CDR2 SVGAGI. Trimming removed 5 bases at V and 4 bases at J, with 15 bases between. In nucleotides, the CDR3 is TGTGCCAGCAGTGGGACGACTCCCCGTTACAATGAGCAGTTCTTC. Translated, it gives CASSGTTPRYNEQFF.

This sequence joins TRBV6-1 and TRBJ1-1; D remains unclear. This CDR3 spans 14 amino acids. V was pared by 2 bases and J by 4 bases, with 11 bases between. Germline CDR1 MNHNS, CDR2 SASEGT. CDR3: CASSESSPTTEAFF. CDR3 nucleotides: TGTGCCAGCAGTGAAAGCTCCCCGACCACTGAAGCTTTCTTT.

The J gene is TRBJ2-1, the V gene TRBV28, with 11 bases fitting TRBD2. V gave up 6 bases and J gave up 5 bases; unmatched junction bases: 6. CDR3 length: 15 amino acids. Germline-derived CDR1 and CDR2 are MDHEN and SYDVKM. The CDR3 nucleotides read TGTGCCAGCAGCCCCGGGACTAGCGGAAACAATGAGCAGTTCTTC. This gives the protein CASSPGTSGNNEQFF.

The genes are TRBV9 and TRBJ1-3; possibly TRBD1 for D (5 bases). The CDR3 is 16 residues long. The germline V gene encodes CDR1 SGDLS and CDR2 YYNGEE. V was cut by 0 bases and J by 0 bases, with 10 bases left in between. CDR3 in amino acids: CASSVEAGNSGNTIYF. The DNA for the CDR3 is TGTGCCAGCAGCGTAGAGGCAGGGAACTCTGGAAACACCATATATTTT. Drawing the rest from reference TRBV9 and TRBJ1-3, the complete variable domain is DSGVTQTPKHLITATGQRVTLRCSPRSGDLSVYWYQQSLDQGLQFLIQYYNGEERAKGNILERFSAQQFPDLHSELNLSSLELGDSALYFCASSVEAGNSGNTIYFGEGSWLTVV.

Written as DNA, the CDR3 is TGCAGTGCTAGGTCCGAGCAGTACTTC. Protein product: CSARSEQYF. The V and J genes are TRBV20-1 and TRBJ2-5; D not certain. The DNA end favors TRBJ2-7, so the J call may be wrong. Looked up from germline, CDR1 is DFQATT and CDR2 is SNEGSKA (reference sequence). The CDR3 length is 9 residues.

This sequence joins TRBV5-1 and TRBJ2-2; D possibly corresponds to TRBD2 (6 bases). The germline V gene has CDR1 SGHRS and CDR2 YFSETQ. Trimming cost V 4 bases and J 4 bases, with 8 bases left between them. The CDR3 is made up of 13 amino acids. The CDR3 nucleotides read TGCGCCAGCAGCGCGGGGAGCACCGGGGAGCTGTTTTTT. It specifies CASSAGSTGELFF.

The chain carries TRBV11-1 and TRBJ2-2; 12 positions agree with TRBD2. Trimming cost V 1 base and J 5 bases; bases outside gene matches: 8. The CDR3 has 18 residues. The germline gives CDR1 SGHAT, CDR2 FQDESV (reference sequence). In nucleotides, the CDR3 is TGTGCCAGCAGCTTAGGACTAGCGGGAGCGCGTCGAACCGGGGAGCTGTTTTTT. This codes for CASSLGLAGARRTGELFF.

This clone is a singleton in its sample. CDR3: CASSKGTGEQYF. The CDR3 DNA reads TGTGCCAGCAGTAAGGGGACTGGAGAGCAGTACTTC. The V call is TRBV7-2, the J call TRBJ2-7, with D possibly matching TRBD2 (6 bases). CDR1 is SGHTA and CDR2 is FQGNSA in the germline V gene. V lost 6 bases, J lost 7 bases, and 13 bases lay in between. The CDR3 length is 12 residues.